This TCR beta chain was sequenced in a study of blood T cell repertoires in COVID-19. The length of the CDR3 is 14 residues. Germline-derived CDR1 and CDR2 are MGHRA and YSYEKL. Trimming left V 6 bases short and J 4 bases short, with 13 bases between. This clone was seen just once. The assay was immunoSEQ multiplex PCR, and TCRdb's table has in-frame clones only and misses some. Counted here are 250,000 or so clones, about 80% occurring once; the ten biggest clones make up around 2%. This receptor was obtained from a man aged 25-45 years who had recovered from COVID-19. Sequenced: peripheral blood. V gene TRBV4-1 combines with J gene TRBJ2-1, with D possibly being TRBD2 (6 bases). Here the CDR3 reads CASRGGGKYNEQFF. The CDR3 DNA sequence: TGCGCCAGCAGGGGAGGTGGAAAATACAATGAGCAGTTCTTC.